This T cell receptor (beta chain) was captured by sequencing in a study of resident and recirculating memory T cells in vitiligo (dated by TCRdb to the late 2010s). Background on the whole study: For TCR beta sequencing, each of a few stable vitiligo patients provided PBMCs and epidermis from shave biopsies taken at two lesional sites and two nonlesional sites. Without cell sorting, samples were homogenized immediately before genomic DNA was extracted using the Qiagen DNeasy Blood & Tissue Kit. The human TCR beta sequencing was designed to test whether specific clones found in lesional vitiligo skin differed from the clones found in nonlesional skin and in blood.

The immunoSEQ hsTCRB kit was used to amplify TCR beta chains from the genomic DNA. TCR beta libraries were sequenced on an Illumina MiSeq instrument by the immunoSEQ service. The source study handled its data this way. The immunoSEQ Analyzer was used to analyze the repertoire data. TCRdb provides this immuneACCESS table in a form limited to in-frame rearrangements. Some clones are lacking; in checked studies, under half of them reflect an unresolved V gene, and why the rest are absent is not known. V and J calls and clone size are those listed in that table; D and trimming were worked out from the DNA. The sample profile shows around 40,000 clones; about 90% of them were found once. Of the sample, about 4.6% falls within the top ten clones. Overall study results and their limits: Even within a single patient, overlap and correlation analysis found no significant repertoire overlap between any biopsies apart from each lesion compared with itself. Because TCR sequences were not shared across biopsy sites or across patients, the findings suggest that different lesions are infiltrated by different T cell clones, a pattern described as private specificity. Mechanistic studies in the future are needed to assess how much the detected T cell clones and the human Trm pools versus Tcm pools each contribute. No unique dominant TCR clone was detected, and clonality varied among vitiligo lesions.

Stable vitiligo was defined as no change in lesions over the previous 6 months. To qualify as stable, patients additionally needed to show no confetti depigmentation, which is a clinical sign of active vitiligo. Any patient who had received treatment in the previous three months was excluded. PBMCs were isolated from heparinized blood by Ficoll density gradient centrifugation and were subsequently flash-frozen. With respect to this clone: The antigen this receptor binds is unknown. Per-base qualities were not stored, and no clone one base away is much larger.

Sequenced material: blood. This receptor was identified in a male donor with vitiligo.

This receptor carries the CDR3 CASSFMREGARSNYGYTF. Read as DNA, the sequence is TGTGCCAGTAGTTTCATGCGGGAGGGGGCACGGTCGAACTATGGCTACACCTTC. The chain is encoded by TRBV19 joined to TRBJ1-2; 7 bases in between match TRBD1. From cysteine to phenylalanine, the CDR3 is 18 amino acids long. Just CDR3 DNA is preserved here, 54 bases in frame from base 1. Via the germline V gene (reference sequence), CDR1 is LNHDA and CDR2 SQIVND. For this chain, trimming is 5 bases at the V end and 2 bases at the J end, and the number of junction bases without a gene match is 17.